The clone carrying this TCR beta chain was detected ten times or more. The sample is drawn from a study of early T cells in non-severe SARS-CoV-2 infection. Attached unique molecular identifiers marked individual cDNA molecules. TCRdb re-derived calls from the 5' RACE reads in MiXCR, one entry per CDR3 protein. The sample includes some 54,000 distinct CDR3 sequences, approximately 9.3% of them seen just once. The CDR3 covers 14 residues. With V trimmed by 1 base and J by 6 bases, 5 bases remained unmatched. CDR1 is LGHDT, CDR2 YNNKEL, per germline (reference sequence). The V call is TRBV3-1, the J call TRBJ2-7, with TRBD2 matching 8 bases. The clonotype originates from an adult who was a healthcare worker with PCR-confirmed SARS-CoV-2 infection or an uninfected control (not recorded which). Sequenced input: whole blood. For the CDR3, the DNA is TGTGCCAGCAGCCAAGCGGGAGGGCCTGGCGAGCAGTACTTC. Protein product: CASSQAGGPGEQYF.